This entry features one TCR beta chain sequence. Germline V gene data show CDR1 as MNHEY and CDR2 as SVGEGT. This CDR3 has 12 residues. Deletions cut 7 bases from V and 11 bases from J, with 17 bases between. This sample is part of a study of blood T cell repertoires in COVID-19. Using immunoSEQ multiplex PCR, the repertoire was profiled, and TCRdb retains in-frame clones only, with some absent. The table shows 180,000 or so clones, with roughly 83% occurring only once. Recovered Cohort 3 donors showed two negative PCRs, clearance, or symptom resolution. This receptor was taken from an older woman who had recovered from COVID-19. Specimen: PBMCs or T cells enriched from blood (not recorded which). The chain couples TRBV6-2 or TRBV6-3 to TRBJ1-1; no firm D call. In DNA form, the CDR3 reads TGTGCCAGCACCCCCCCTGTTGGGGAGGCTTTCTTT. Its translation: CASTPPVGEAFF.